The present T cell receptor (beta chain) was sequenced within a study of CD8 T cells in Susac syndrome. Study-wide points: An acknowledgment was made by the study that its TCR sequencing and HLA analysis involved relatively few individuals.

The CDR3 runs to 13 residues. V was shortened by 4 bases and J by 5 bases, with 11 bases between the two germline ends. Germline V gene data show CDR1 as LNHNV and CDR2 as YYDKDF (reference sequence). Comments on this clonotype: The antigen remains undetermined.

Random hexamers were used to reverse transcribe the RNA input (about 0.5 to 1 ug). Multiplex immunoSEQ PCR targeted 54 Vbeta and 13 Jbeta TCR beta segments. Via MiXCR, TCRdb re-called the immunoSEQ multiplex PCR reads, giving one row per CDR3 protein. Of roughly 200,000 distinct CDR3 sequences listed, 95% are singletons. The chain links TRBV15 to TRBJ1-2, with D uncertain. The sequencing sample was made of CD4+ T cells from PBMCs. This clonotype originated in a human donor with multiple sclerosis. CDR3 in amino acids: CATSKVPSYGYTF. CDR3 DNA: TGTGCCACCAGCAAAGTCCCTAGTTATGGCTACACCTTC.